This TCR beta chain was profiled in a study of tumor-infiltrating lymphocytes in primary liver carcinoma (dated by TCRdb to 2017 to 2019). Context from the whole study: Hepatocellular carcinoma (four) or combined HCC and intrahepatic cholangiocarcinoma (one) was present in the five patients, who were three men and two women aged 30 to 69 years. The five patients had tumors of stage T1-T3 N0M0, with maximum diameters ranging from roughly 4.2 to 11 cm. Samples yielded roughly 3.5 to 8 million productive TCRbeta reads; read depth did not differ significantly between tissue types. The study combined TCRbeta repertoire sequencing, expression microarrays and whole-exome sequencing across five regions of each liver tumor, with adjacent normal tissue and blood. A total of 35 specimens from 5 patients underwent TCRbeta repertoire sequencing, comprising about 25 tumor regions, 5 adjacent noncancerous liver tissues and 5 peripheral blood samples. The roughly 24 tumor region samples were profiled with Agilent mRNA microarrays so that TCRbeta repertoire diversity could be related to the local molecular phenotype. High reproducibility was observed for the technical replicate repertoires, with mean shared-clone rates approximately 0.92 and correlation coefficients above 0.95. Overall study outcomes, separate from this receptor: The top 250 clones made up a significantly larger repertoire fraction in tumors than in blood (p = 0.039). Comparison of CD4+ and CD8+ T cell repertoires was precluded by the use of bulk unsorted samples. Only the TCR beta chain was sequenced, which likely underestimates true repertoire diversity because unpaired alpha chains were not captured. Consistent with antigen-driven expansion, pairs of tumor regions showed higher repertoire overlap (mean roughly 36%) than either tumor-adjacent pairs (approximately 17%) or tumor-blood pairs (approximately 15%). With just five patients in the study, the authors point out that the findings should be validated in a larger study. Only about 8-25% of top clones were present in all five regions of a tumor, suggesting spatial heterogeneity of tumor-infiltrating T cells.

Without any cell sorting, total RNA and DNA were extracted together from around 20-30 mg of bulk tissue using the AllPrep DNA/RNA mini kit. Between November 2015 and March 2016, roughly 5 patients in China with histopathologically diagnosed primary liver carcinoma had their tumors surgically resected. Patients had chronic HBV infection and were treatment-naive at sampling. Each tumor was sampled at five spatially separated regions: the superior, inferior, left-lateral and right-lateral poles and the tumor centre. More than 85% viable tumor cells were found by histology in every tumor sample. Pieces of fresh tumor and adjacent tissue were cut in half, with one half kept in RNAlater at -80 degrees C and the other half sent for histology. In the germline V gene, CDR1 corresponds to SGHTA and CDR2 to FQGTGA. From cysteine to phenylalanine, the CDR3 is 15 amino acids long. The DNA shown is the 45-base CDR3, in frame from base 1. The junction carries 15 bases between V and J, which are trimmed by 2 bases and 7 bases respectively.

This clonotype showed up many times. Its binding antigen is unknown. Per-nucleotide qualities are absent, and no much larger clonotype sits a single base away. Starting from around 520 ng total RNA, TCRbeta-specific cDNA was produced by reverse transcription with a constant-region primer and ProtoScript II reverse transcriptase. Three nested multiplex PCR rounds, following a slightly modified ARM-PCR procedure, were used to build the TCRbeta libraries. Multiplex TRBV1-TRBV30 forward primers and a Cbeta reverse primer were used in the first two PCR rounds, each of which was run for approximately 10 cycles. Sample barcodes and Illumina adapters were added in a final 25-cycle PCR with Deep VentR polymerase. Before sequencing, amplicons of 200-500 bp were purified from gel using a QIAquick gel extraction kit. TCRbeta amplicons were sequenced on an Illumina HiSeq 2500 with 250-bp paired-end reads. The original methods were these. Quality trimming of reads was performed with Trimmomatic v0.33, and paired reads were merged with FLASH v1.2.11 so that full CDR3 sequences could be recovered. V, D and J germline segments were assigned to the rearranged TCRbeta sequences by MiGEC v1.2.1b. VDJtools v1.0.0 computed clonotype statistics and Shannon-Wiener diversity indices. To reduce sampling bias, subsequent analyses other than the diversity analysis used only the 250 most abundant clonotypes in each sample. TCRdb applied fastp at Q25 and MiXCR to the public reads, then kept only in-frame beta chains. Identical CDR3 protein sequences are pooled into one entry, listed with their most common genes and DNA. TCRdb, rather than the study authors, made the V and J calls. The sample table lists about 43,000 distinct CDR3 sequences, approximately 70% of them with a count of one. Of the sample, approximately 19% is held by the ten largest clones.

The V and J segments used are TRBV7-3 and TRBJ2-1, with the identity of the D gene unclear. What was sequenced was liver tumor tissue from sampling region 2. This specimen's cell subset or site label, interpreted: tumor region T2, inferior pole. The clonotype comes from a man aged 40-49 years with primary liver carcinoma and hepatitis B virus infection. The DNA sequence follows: TGTGCCAGCAGCTTAGGACCAGCCCCTGGGAATGAGCAGTTCTTC. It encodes CASSLGPAPGNEQFF. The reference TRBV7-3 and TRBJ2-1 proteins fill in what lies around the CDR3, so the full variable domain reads GAGVSQTPSNKVTEKGKYVELRCDPISGHTALYWYRQSLGQGPEFLIYFQGTGAADDSGLPNDRFFAVRPEGSVSTLKIQRTERGDSAVYLCASSLGPAPGNEQFFGPGTRLTVL.